This T cell receptor beta chain was identified during a study of liver allograft versus peripheral blood T cells (dated by TCRdb to 2018 to 2020). A note on the overall study: In liver transplant recipients, the study looked at T cell receptor repertoires in the peripheral blood and set them against the repertoires found within the transplanted livers.

Sequenced on an Illumina MiSeq. The raw public data were reprocessed by TCRdb itself: fastp quality trimming at Q25, MiXCR clonotype calling, in-frame beta chains only. Each entry merges the rows of one CDR3 protein and shows their most common DNA and genes. Across this sample there are 10,000 or so distinct CDR3 sequences, with less than 20% seen only once. The top ten hold roughly 1.3% of the sample. This clonotype is considered medium-sized (0.01 to 0.1%). Its specific antigen is unknown. Base quality data are lacking; no much larger clone is found one base away. Study-wide findings and limitations: T cell receptor repertoires inside liver allografts were reported to differ from those detected in peripheral blood.

The CDR3 measures 15 amino acids from cysteine to phenylalanine. Solely the CDR3 DNA is kept, with 45 bases framed from the first base. CDR1 MNHNY and CDR2 SVGAGI are derived from the germline V gene (reference sequence). V and J are truncated by 2 bases and 2 bases respectively, leaving an intervening sequence of 9 bases. This TCR derives from a human patient who had a liver transplant. Because of the transplant, the T cells may be the graft donor's rather than the patient's own. The chain employs TRBV6-6 and TRBJ2-2; the D segment cannot be called with confidence. The CDR3 here reads CASSYTAENTGELFF. The DNA is TGTGCCAGCAGTTACACGGCAGAAAACACCGGGGAGCTGTTTTTT.